A selection of T cell receptor beta chains follows, all from one sample in a study of T cell responses to AZD1222 COVID-19 vaccine. Sequencing used immunoSEQ multiplex PCR; TCRdb keeps in-frame clones, though not all of them. Here the sample spans about 150,000 clones, about nine tenths being singletons. Sequenced material: peripheral blood, taken 28 days after the second AZD1222 dose. The receptors stem from an adult who received the AZD1222 COVID-19 vaccine. Both conserved end residues are part of each CDR3.

TRBV6-2/TRBV6-3 17 CASSYRPRGTRYNEQFF
TRBV7-9 16 CASSLRPRATNEKLFF
TRBV5-1 11 CASGAGNEQFF
TRBV7-9 14 CASSLRTGGTKLFF
TRBV6-5 13 CASRRTENTEAFF
TRBV18 13 CASSGRGDYEQYF
TRBV7-6 15 CASSLVAGTSDTQYF
TRBV7-9 12 CASGDSLDGYTF
TRBV6-2/TRBV6-3 13 CASSYLGLYEQYF
TRBV5-1 17 CASSFGLAGGGQNIQYF
TRBV12-2 16 CASRLGRDGVNTEAFF
TRBV27 16 CASSLVGTEYQETQYF
TRBV11-2 14 CASSPQGAGGKLFF
TRBV2 13 CASSEVGGYEQYF
TRBV25-1 14 CASRKRDGNYGYTF
TRBV9 17 CASSVATGLSSYNEQFF
TRBV19 15 CATKPSGTGGEKLFF
TRBV18 14 CASSQGQGMDTQYF
TRBV28 15 CASTTLGGYDGGYTF
TRBV24-1 14 CATSDSGRGGTQYF
TRBV10-3 16 CAISDTGLTPGQPQHF
TRBV5-1 15 CASSLPGQGNSPLHF
TRBV2 10 CASVVTEAFF
TRBV29-1 12 CSVETGVYEQYF
TRBV5-1 17 CASSYPGLAGGSYEQYF
TRBV14 13 CASSLAESAGYTF
TRBV29-1 13 CSVDGGSYNEQFF
TRBV7-2 15 CASISTTGGPYEQYF
TRBV2 15 CASSYRDRVDQPQHF
TRBV6-5 13 CASSTGTEETQYF
TRBV19 12 CASRKASYGYTF
TRBV9 15 CASSVVGAWTNEQYF
TRBV28 15 CASSEGQGFYNEQFF
TRBV18 11 CAGSPTGGYTF
TRBV6-5 12 CASRVGDTEAFF
TRBV3-1/TRBV3-2 12 CASSQATAEAFF